The T cell receptor beta chain described here comes from a study of OX40 agonist ivuxolimab in advanced cancers. Study at large: A diagnosis of hepatocellular carcinoma, melanoma, renal cell or head and neck cancer was present in dose-escalation patients. With a range of roughly 20 to 90, age averaged approximately 60 years, and about 82% were male.

The protocol was immunoSEQ multiplex PCR, while the TCRdb copy is restricted to in-frame clones and leaves out a portion. This sample has about 58,000 clones; about 88% occur once, and the top ten carry roughly 0.76%. Overall study results and limits: CD4+ T cells averaged fewer expanded clones than CD8+ T cells. Among the lowest peripheral clonal expansion occurred in 0.1-3.0 mg/kg partial responders.

As regards this clone: Its antigen is still unknown.

The CDR3 consists of 20 residues. CDR1 and CDR2 (germline): SGHVS, FQNEAQ. Germline trimming cut 1 base from V and 0 bases from J; bases unmatched to any gene: 14. Specimen: CD4+ or CD8+ T cells sorted from blood, collected in a trial of the OX40 agonist ivuxolimab. The receptor comes from an adult with an advanced solid tumor such as melanoma, head and neck, liver or kidney cancer. The V gene is TRBV7-8, the J gene TRBJ2-1, with 8 bases aligning to TRBD2. The CDR3 is CASSLEPGGTRRSSYNEQFF. CDR3 in DNA: TGTGCCAGCAGCTTAGAACCGGGAGGGACTCGTAGGAGCTCCTACAATGAGCAGTTCTTC.